This TCR beta chain was obtained from a study of T cells after yellow fever vaccination. Study results and caveats: The booster response re-showed most primary clones: approximately 95% CD4, roughly 91% CD8.

TCRdb redid the calling of the 5' RACE reads with MiXCR, one entry per CDR3 protein. The sample carries 550,000 or so distinct CDR3 sequences, 15% to 20% recorded once. Germline CDR1 reads DFQATT; CDR2 reads SNEGSKA (reference sequence). The CDR3 contains 14 residues. Notes on this clonotype: Its antigen is currently unknown.

Sample: PBMCs, taken 15 days after the yellow fever booster vaccination. The chain has TRBV20-1 and TRBJ1-1; 7 nucleotides line up with TRBD1. The clonotype was recovered from a man aged 25-45 years who received the YFV17D yellow fever vaccine. The CDR3 DNA reads as TGCAGCTCCCGACAGGGACACGCTAACACTGAAGCTTTCTTT. It yields the protein CSSRQGHANTEAFF.